This TCR delta chain was captured by sequencing in a study of gamma-delta T cells after stem cell transplantation listed by TCRdb under 2016. This clone was picked up a small number of times. The specificity of this receptor is unknown. Within one base of it there is no much larger clone, and no base qualities were kept. Clipping removes 0 bases from V and 2 bases from J, with 6 as the unmatched junction base count. The germline V gene encodes CDR1 GEAIGNYY and CDR2 EKD. From the cysteine through the phenylalanine, the CDR3 covers 17 amino acids. The DNA shown is the 51-base CDR3, in frame from base 1. The library was made by RT-PCR. Sequencing relied on an Illumina MiSeq. TCRdb called clones afresh from the public reads with CATT; identical DNA rows were later merged. In all, the sample holds around 1,700 delta-chain clones, and 20% to 25% of those were seen once. The top ten clonotypes cover 40% to 60% of the sample.

The chain was built from TRDV2 and TRDJ1; TRDD3 matches 12 bases in the middle. This TCR derives from a human donor. It is not recorded whose cells these are; they may come from a transplant donor. Sequences were obtained from gamma-delta T cells. The nucleotide sequence reads as follows: TGTGCCTGTGACACCATTACTGGGGGATACCGTACCGATAAACTCATCTTT. The encoded protein is CACDTITGGYRTDKLIF.